These 18 T cell receptor beta chains were sequenced from one sample in a study of OX40 agonist ivuxolimab in advanced cancers. Sequencing used immunoSEQ multiplex PCR; TCRdb keeps in-frame clones, though not all of them. Here the sample spans around 100,000 clones, around 91% being singletons. This specimen was CD4+ or CD8+ T cells sorted from blood, taken in a trial of the OX40 agonist ivuxolimab. All receptors come from an adult with an advanced solid tumor such as melanoma, head and neck, liver or kidney cancer.

V usage is TRBV7-2 and J usage is TRBJ1-2; 10 bases are a match to TRBD1. The CDR3 is made up of 14 amino acids. J was trimmed by 5 bases and V by 4 bases; bases with no gene match: 4. CDR1 SGHTA and CDR2 FQGNSA come from the germline V gene. CDR3 residues: CASSSSGQGYGYTF. CDR3 DNA: TGTGCCAGCAGCTCCTCGGGACAGGGGTATGGCTACACCTTC.

The CDR3 bases are TGTGCCAGCAGCTCAGAACGGACAGTAGGACCCAATGAGCAGTTCTTC. Translated: CASSSERTVGPNEQFF. The chain has TRBV7-8 and TRBJ2-1, with D perhaps TRBD1 (6 bases). V dropped 4 bases and J dropped 6 bases, with 19 bases sitting between them. The CDR3 has 16 amino acids. From germline, CDR1 is SGHVS and CDR2 FQNEAQ. The full variable domain, rest sourced from reference TRBV7-8 and TRBJ2-1, is GAGVSQSPRYKVAKRGQDVALRCDPISGHVSLFWYQQALGQGPEFLTYFQNEAQLDKSGLPSDRFFAERPEGSVSTLKIQRTQQEDSAVYLCASSSERTVGPNEQFFGPGTRLTVL.

This clone was observed a few times. This sequence joins TRBV29-1 and TRBJ1-2, with 8 bases that match TRBD1. The length of the CDR3 is 12 residues. CDR1 SQVTM and CDR2 ANQGSEA come from the germline V gene. With 7 bases clipped from V and 8 bases from J, the junction kept 9 bases outside the gene matches. CDR3 protein: CSGGGQELGYTF. DNA of the CDR3: TGCAGCGGAGGGGGACAGGAGCTCGGCTACACCTTC.

The chain carries TRBV9 and TRBJ1-3, with 7 bases fitting TRBD1. The junction had 6 bases not matched to a gene; V was cut back by 3 bases and J by 9 bases. This CDR3 has 13 residues. Germline assignment: CDR1 SGDLS and CDR2 YYNGEE. The CDR3 nucleotides are TGTGCCAGCAGCGATCGGACAGGTATCACCATATATTTT. It specifies CASSDRTGITIYF.

The chain combines TRBV5-1 with TRBJ2-6; the D gene is possibly TRBD1 (8 bases). The CDR3 has 18 amino acids. The ends were cut back, 3 bases at V and 0 bases at J, with 16 bases in the middle. Germline CDR1 reads SGHRS; CDR2 reads YFSETQ. CDR3 amino acids: CASSSRDRTSSGANVLTF. In nucleotides, the CDR3 is TGCGCCAGCAGCTCCCGGGACAGGACTAGCTCTGGGGCCAACGTCCTGACTTTC. Full variable domain (remainder filled in from reference TRBV5-1 and TRBJ2-6): KAGVTQTPRYLIKTRGQQVTLSCSPISGHRSVSWYQQTPGQGLQFLFEYFSETQRNKGNFPGRFSGRQFSNSRSEMNVSTLELGDSALYLCASSSRDRTSSGANVLTFGAGSRLTVL.

This clone was detected only once. This chain joins TRBV2 and TRBJ2-2, with 9 positions matching TRBD2. The CDR3 length is 17 residues. Germline CDR1 and CDR2: SNHLY and FYNNEI. Trimming removed 4 bases from V and 4 bases from J; junction bases left unmatched: 10. Here the CDR3 DNA reads TGTGCCAGCAGTGTCAGTAGCGGGAGTTCCCGCACCGGGGAGCTGTTTTTT. It specifies CASSVSSGSSRTGELFF.

This clone has a single count. The rearrangement uses TRBV7-8 and TRBJ2-2, with D possibly being TRBD2 (5 bases). The V end lost 2 bases, the J end lost 4 bases, and 14 bases lay between the germline ends. CDR1 is SGHVS, CDR2 FQNEAQ, per germline. The CDR3 has 16 amino acids. DNA of the CDR3: TGTGCCAGCAGCTTAAAGAGCGGTAACCCCACCGGGGAGCTGTTTTTT. This sequence encodes CASSLKSGNPTGELFF.

The chain recombines TRBV5-1 with TRBJ1-1; TRBD1 matches at 7 bases. CDR1 and CDR2 from the germline V gene are SGHRS and YFSETQ. CDR3 length equals 16 residues. With V trimmed by 1 base and J by 0 bases, 6 bases remained unmatched. CDR3 sequence reads: CASSLNPGQMNTEAFF. CDR3 DNA: TGCGCCAGCAGCTTGAACCCGGGACAGATGAACACTGAAGCTTTCTTT.

This chain connects TRBV5-4 to TRBJ2-5; D not certain. CDR1 and CDR2 from the germline V gene are SGHNT and YYREEE (reference sequence). Trimming left V 0 bases short and J 2 bases short, with 8 bases between. The CDR3 length is 14 residues. CDR3 nucleotide sequence: TGTGCCAGCAGCTTGGGGCCCGCACAAGAGACCCAGTACTTC. This translates into CASSLGPAQETQYF.

The chain carries TRBV7-9 and TRBJ2-7, with D perhaps being TRBD1 or TRBD2 (5 bases each). The germline V gene has CDR1 SEHNR and CDR2 FQNEAQ (reference sequence). V was cut by 4 bases and J by 1 base, with 14 bases left in between. The CDR3 is made up of 15 amino acids. The CDR3 loop reads CASSSRDLFSYEQYF. CDR3 nucleotide sequence: TGTGCCAGCAGCTCTCGGGACCTTTTTTCCTACGAGCAGTACTTC.

This clone was seen only once. The chain uses TRBV9 and TRBJ2-7; 13 bases fit TRBD2. Germline loops: CDR1 SGDLS, CDR2 YYNGEE. J was trimmed by 5 bases and V by 3 bases; bases with no gene match: 5. The CDR3 sequence is 15 residues long. The chain's CDR3 is CASSEQGLAGNEQYF. The CDR3 DNA reads TGTGCCAGCAGCGAGCAGGGACTAGCGGGAAACGAGCAGTACTTC. The full variable domain, rest sourced from reference TRBV9 and TRBJ2-7, is DSGVTQTPKHLITATGQRVTLRCSPRSGDLSVYWYQQSLDQGLQFLIQYYNGEERAKGNILERFSAQQFPDLHSELNLSSLELGDSALYFCASSEQGLAGNEQYFGPGTRLTVT.

Only a few counts were recorded for this clone. CDR3 in DNA: TGTGCCAGCAGCTCACCCCTGAGTCAGGGGGTAAGGAACACTGAAGCTTTCTTT. It yields the protein CASSSPLSQGVRNTEAFF. This sequence joins TRBV7-6 and TRBJ1-1; 7 bases are shared with TRBD1. This CDR3 spans 18 amino acids. J gave up 1 base and V 4 bases, and 15 bases lay outside the gene matches. Germline values: CDR1 SGHVS, CDR2 FNYEAQ.

The genes are TRBV5-1 and TRBJ2-3; TRBD2 agrees at 7 bases. Germline V lookup: CDR1 SGHRS, CDR2 YFSETQ. J was trimmed by 3 bases and V by 0 bases; bases with no gene match: 7. This CDR3 has 16 residues. The DNA for the CDR3 is TGCGCCAGCAGCTTGGGGGCTAGCGGCCAGACAGATACGCAGTATTTT. Translated, it gives CASSLGASGQTDTQYF.

The chain combines TRBV5-1 with TRBJ2-7, with 7 positions matching TRBD1. Per germline, CDR1 SGHRS and CDR2 YFSETQ. The CDR3 covers 14 residues. Losses at the gene ends were 1 base for V and 3 bases for J; bases not matched to a gene: 4. The CDR3 DNA is TGCGCCAGCAGCTTGCAGGGACAGAACTACGAGCAGTACTTC. Its translation: CASSLQGQNYEQYF. Full variable domain (missing parts from reference TRBV5-1 and TRBJ2-7): KAGVTQTPRYLIKTRGQQVTLSCSPISGHRSVSWYQQTPGQGLQFLFEYFSETQRNKGNFPGRFSGRQFSNSRSEMNVSTLELGDSALYLCASSLQGQNYEQYFGPGTRLTVT.

J is TRBJ2-7 and V is TRBV27; 8 nucleotides match TRBD1. This CDR3 spans 13 amino acids. Per the germline V gene, CDR1 is MNHEY and CDR2 is SMNVEV (reference sequence). The trim removed 8 bases at V and 6 bases at J, leaving 9 bases unmatched. CDR3 DNA: TGTGCCAGCCGGACAGGGCTGCTCGGCGAGCAGTACTTC. Its protein is CASRTGLLGEQYF.

V usage is TRBV11-2 and J usage is TRBJ2-1; a weak D match, TRBD2 (6 bases). In germline, CDR1 is SGHAT, CDR2 FQNNGV. This CDR3 spans 15 amino acids. V was shortened by 0 bases and J by 8 bases, with 14 bases between the two germline ends. CDR3 nucleotide sequence: TGTGCCAGCAGCTTAGAAGCTCTTACGGGGGATGAGCAGTTCTTC. Its translation: CASSLEALTGDEQFF.

This clone was seen just once. This sample also contains other DNA sequences that code for the same CDR3. The V call is TRBV4-2, the J call TRBJ2-2; D is undetermined. CDR1 LGHNA and CDR2 YNFKEQ come from the germline V gene. The germline V and J ends were trimmed by 3 bases and 4 bases, with 3 bases remaining between them. CDR3 length: 12 residues. Here the CDR3 reads CASSQPTGELFF. The CDR3, as DNA: TGTGCCAGCAGCCAGCCCACCGGGGAGCTGTTTTTT.

The J gene is TRBJ2-7, the V gene TRBV29-1, with TRBD1 matching over 7 bases. Germline-derived CDR1 and CDR2 are SQVTM and ANQGSEA. V lost 5 bases to trimming and J lost 5 bases; unmatched junction nucleotides: 3. The CDR3 spans 11 residues. For the CDR3, the DNA is TGCAGCGTTAAGACAGGGAACGAGCAGTACTTC. Protein: CSVKTGNEQYF.